The 2 T cell receptor beta chains below all came from one sample that was sequenced in a study of cytomegalovirus exposure and HLA in healthy donors. With 60 Vbeta and 13 Jbeta primers, the PCR was carried out. Sequencing used immunoSEQ multiplex PCR; TCRdb keeps in-frame clones, though not all of them. The data show approximately 140,000 clones, with about 80% seen just once and around 4.5% held by the top ten. Sequenced material: PBMCs. The receptors come from a man aged 40-55 years in good health and CMV-seropositive.

This clone has only a few counts. Compared with germline, one end of the junction differs, possibly owing to a read error. The V call is TRBV6-5, the J call TRBJ1-4; 7 nucleotides match TRBD1. In germline, CDR1 is MNHEY, CDR2 SVGAGI. This CDR3 has 14 residues. CDR3 residues: CATSDRGGNEKLFF. In DNA form, the CDR3 reads TGTGCCACCAGTGATCGAGGGGGCAATGAAAAACTGTTTTTT.

The CDR3 sequence: CASSLPGQGAHEQYF. CDR3 sequence (DNA): TGTGCCAGCAGCTTGCCGGGACAGGGGGCCCACGAGCAGTACTTC. The V gene is TRBV5-5, the J gene TRBJ2-7; TRBD1 matches 12 bases. Germline V gives CDR1 SGHKS, CDR2 YYEKEE (reference sequence). With 1 base clipped from V and 5 bases from J, the junction kept 4 bases outside the gene matches. The CDR3 totals 15 residues.